This T cell receptor (beta chain) was sequenced during a study of PD-L1 blockade in urothelial cancer. Each patient presented with locally advanced or metastatic urothelial carcinoma. Each patient gave between 1 and 8 samples of peripheral blood mononuclear cells, which were collected pretreatment and during treatment. Some clones are missing from TCRdb's copy, which holds only in-frame ones; the method was immunoSEQ multiplex PCR. The sample contains 85,000 to 100,000 clones, roughly 90% of which appear only once. Study-level results: Blood clones associated with the tumor expanded more at 3 weeks in durable-benefit patients.

The CDR3 contains 17 residues. Germline V gene lookup returns CDR1 WSHSY and CDR2 SAAADI. With V trimmed by 4 bases and J by 2 bases, 5 bases remained unmatched. Note on this clone: The antigen remains unidentified.

This receptor was obtained from a man aged 55 to 70 with urothelial cancer. The sequenced sample was PBMCs, obtained around atezolizumab (anti-PD-L1) treatment. The chain uses TRBV10-2 and TRBJ2-3, with 14 nucleotides matching TRBD2. The DNA of the CDR3 is TGCGCCAGCAGTGCCGGGACTAGCGGGGGCCCCACAGATACGCAGTATTTT. Translated, it gives CASSAGTSGGPTDTQYF.